The 29 T cell receptor beta chains below come from one sample, sequenced in a study of blood T cell repertoires in COVID-19. Libraries were prepared by immunoSEQ multiplex PCR; TCRdb keeps only in-frame clonotypes and omits some of them. The sample lists roughly 59,000 clones, around 73% occurring once. The sample taken for sequencing was peripheral blood. These receptors were taken from an elderly man with acute or convalescent COVID-19.

The chain couples TRBV5-1 to TRBJ2-7; D possibly corresponds to TRBD1 (5 bases). The CDR3 sequence is 16 residues long. CDR1 and CDR2 from the germline V gene are SGHRS and YFSETQ. The germline V and J ends were trimmed by 4 bases and 2 bases, with 19 bases remaining between them. CDR3 bases: TGCGCCAGCAGCCCCCGACCGCAGGGTACCCCCTACGAGCAGTACTTC. This gives the protein CASSPRPQGTPYEQYF.

The chain has TRBV4-2 and TRBJ1-2; D not certain. Trimming left V 2 bases short and J 4 bases short, with 14 bases between. The CDR3 spans 15 residues. CDR1 is LGHNA and CDR2 is YNFKEQ in the germline V gene. In nucleotides, the CDR3 is TGTGCCAGCAGCCAAAATCGTAACAATCCCTATGGCTACACCTTC. Amino acids: CASSQNRNNPYGYTF.

J is TRBJ1-1 and V is TRBV5-1; 8 bases fit TRBD1. CDR1 and CDR2 from the germline V gene are SGHRS and YFSETQ. V shed 2 bases and J 4 bases; nucleotides not matched to a gene: 4. The CDR3 contains 14 residues. The CDR3 spells CASSLLTGGTEAFF. DNA of the CDR3: TGCGCCAGCAGCTTACTTACAGGGGGCACTGAAGCTTTCTTT.

The J gene is TRBJ1-2, the V gene TRBV6-1; D remains unclear. The CDR3 extends over 15 amino acids. The germline CDR1 and CDR2 sequences are MNHNS and SASEGT. V was trimmed by 2 bases and J by 9 bases, leaving 19 bases between them. This CDR3 is CASSESPDNPMRYTF. DNA of the CDR3: TGTGCCAGCAGTGAATCCCCCGACAATCCTATGCGCTACACCTTC.

The V call is TRBV5-1, the J call TRBJ2-7; TRBD1 matches 7 bases. CDR3 length equals 13 residues. Germline CDR1 and CDR2: SGHRS and YFSETQ. The V gene end was trimmed by 2 bases and the J gene end by 7 bases; junction bases not matched to a gene: 6. CDR3: CASSLGGLGEQYF. The CDR3 DNA reads as TGCGCCAGCAGCTTAGGGGGCCTAGGGGAGCAGTACTTC.

The chain has TRBV7-9 and TRBJ2-7; TRBD1 agrees at 11 bases. This CDR3 is built from 12 residues. The V and J ends lost 5 bases and 9 bases, in that order; junction bases with no gene match: 3. The germline V gene encodes CDR1 SEHNR and CDR2 FQNEAQ (reference sequence). The CDR3 sequence is CASSSGQGAQYF. As DNA, the CDR3 is TGTGCCAGCAGCAGTGGACAGGGGGCGCAGTACTTC.

This chain uses TRBV6-1 with TRBJ2-7; D not resolved. Trimming removed 2 bases at V and 0 bases at J, with 11 bases between. Germline V CDR1 and CDR2: MNHNS, SASEGT. This CDR3 comprises 15 residues. The CDR3 DNA sequence: TGTGCCAGCAGTGAATCGCGACACGGCTCCTACGAGCAGTACTTC. It translates to CASSESRHGSYEQYF.

V and J are TRBV6-5 and TRBJ2-7; D is perhaps TRBD1 (6 bases). Trimming pared 6 bases from V and 3 bases from J, leaving 18 bases between. The V gene's germline CDR1 is MNHEY and CDR2 SVGAGI. The CDR3 length is 15 residues. This CDR3 is CASRSPSVGGYEQYF. In nucleotides, the CDR3 is TGTGCCAGCAGGAGCCCTTCTGTAGGGGGCTACGAGCAGTACTTC.

J is TRBJ2-1 and V is TRBV11-3; the match to TRBD1 covers 7 bases. Germline loops: CDR1 SGHNT, CDR2 YENEEA. This CDR3 spans 17 amino acids. V gave up 5 bases and J gave up 2 bases; unmatched junction bases: 12. The CDR3 DNA reads as TGTGCCAGCAGCACCCGACCGGGGACAGCTACCTACAATGAGCAGTTCTTC. Translating it yields CASSTRPGTATYNEQFF.

The chain links TRBV6-5 to TRBJ1-4; tentatively, D is TRBD1 (6 bases). The CDR3 length is 14 residues. Trimming left V 0 bases short and J 9 bases short, with 11 bases between. Germline values: CDR1 MNHEY, CDR2 SVGAGI. The chain's CDR3 is CASSYSMGAKKLFF. DNA of the CDR3: TGTGCCAGCAGTTACTCGATGGGGGCGAAAAAACTGTTTTTT.

This chain uses TRBV9 with TRBJ1-2, with D uncertain. The CDR3 is 15 amino acids. The germline gives CDR1 SGDLS, CDR2 YYNGEE. V lost 4 bases and J lost 7, with 20 bases in between. The CDR3 coding sequence is TGTGCCAGCAGCACCGGCGAGGTGTTGTCGAGTGGCTACACCTTC. It codes for CASSTGEVLSSGYTF. The full variable domain, completed using reference TRBV9 and TRBJ1-2, is DSGVTQTPKHLITATGQRVTLRCSPRSGDLSVYWYQQSLDQGLQFLIQYYNGEERAKGNILERFSAQQFPDLHSELNLSSLELGDSALYFCASSTGEVLSSGYTFGSGTRLTVV.

The chain uses TRBV5-4 and TRBJ2-1, with TRBD2 matching 9 bases. The CDR3 is 15 residues long. Per germline, CDR1 SGHNT and CDR2 YYREEE (reference sequence). V gave up 6 bases and J gave up 7 bases; unmatched junction bases: 11. The CDR3 coding sequence is TGTGCCAGCACCCTGGCTAGCGGGACCACTAATGAGCAGTTCTTC. As protein: CASTLASGTTNEQFF.

The genes are TRBV3-1 (or the pseudogene TRBV3-2) and TRBJ2-1; 13 positions agree with TRBD2. J lost 9 bases, V lost 1 base, and 6 bases had no gene match. The CDR3 loop spans 16 amino acids. Germline V gene data show CDR1 as LGHDT and CDR2 as YNNKEL (reference sequence). CDR3 in DNA: TGTGCCAGCAGCCAAGGCACTAGCGGGGGGGCGGGTGAGCAGTTCTTC. This gives the protein CASSQGTSGGAGEQFF.

V is TRBV19 and J is TRBJ2-5; the match to TRBD1 covers 10 bases. This CDR3 has 15 residues. J lost 3 bases, V lost 5 bases, and 6 bases had no gene match. Germline assignment: CDR1 LNHDA and CDR2 SQIVND (reference sequence). The CDR3 spells CASSAAGTGEETQYF. The CDR3 coding sequence is TGTGCCAGTAGTGCAGCCGGGACAGGGGAAGAGACCCAGTACTTC. The variable domain in full, completed from reference TRBV19 and TRBJ2-5, reads DGGITQSPKYLFRKEGQNVTLSCEQNLNHDAMYWYRQDPGQGLRLIYYSQIVNDFQKGDIAEGYSVSREKKESFPLTVTSAQKNPTAFYLCASSAAGTGEETQYFGPGTRLLVL.

This clone has a handful of counts. This sequence joins TRBV28 and TRBJ1-2, with D possibly TRBD1 on 5 matching bases. The CDR3 length is 12 residues. Germline CDR1 and CDR2: MDHEN and SYDVKM. V lost 2 bases and J lost 8, with 9 bases in between. The CDR3 region has the DNA TGTGCCAGCAGTTTAGGGGGGGAAGGCTACACCTTC. Amino acids: CASSLGGEGYTF.

This clone was seen a single time. This rearrangement joins TRBV7-9 to TRBJ2-1, with 9 bases lining up with TRBD2. V shed 7 bases, J shed 2 bases, and the junction held 3 bases outside the gene matches. The CDR3 runs to 14 residues. CDR1 and CDR2 (germline): SEHNR, FQNEAQ (reference sequence). The CDR3 region has the DNA TGTGCCAGCACCGTAGCGGGGGCCTACAATGAGCAGTTCTTC. Its protein is CASTVAGAYNEQFF.

The rearrangement links TRBV7-8 to TRBJ2-7; D is possibly TRBD2 (5 bases). The CDR3 consists of 13 residues. The germline V gene has CDR1 SGHVS and CDR2 FQNEAQ. V lost 1 base, J lost 9 bases, and 13 bases lay in between. For the CDR3, the DNA is TGTGCCAGCAGCTTAGTCGGATCCGCGGGGCAGTACTTC. Protein: CASSLVGSAGQYF.

The chain uses TRBV28 and TRBJ1-2; no definite D call. Between the trimmed V and J ends, which lost 7 bases and 1 base, there was a span of 16 bases. This CDR3 spans 15 amino acids. From germline, CDR1 is MDHEN and CDR2 SYDVKM. CDR3 protein: CASTLSGDDNYGYTF. DNA of the CDR3: TGTGCCAGCACTCTCAGCGGAGACGATAACTATGGCTACACCTTC.

The chain employs TRBV27 and TRBJ2-2, with TRBD2 matching 13 bases. The CDR3 consists of 17 residues. CDR1 is MNHEY, CDR2 SMNVEV, per germline (reference sequence). The J segment lost 6 bases and the V segment lost 6 bases, leaving 10 bases of the junction unmatched. The CDR3 sequence is CASRSKGTSGMAGELFF. The CDR3 DNA follows: TGTGCCAGCAGATCGAAAGGGACTAGCGGGATGGCCGGGGAGCTGTTTTTT.

The count of this clone is one. This chain links TRBV6-6 with TRBJ2-7; D might be TRBD1 (6 bases). Trimming removed 3 bases from V and 5 bases from J, with 11 bases in between. CDR1 and CDR2 from the germline V gene are MNHNY and SVGAGI (reference sequence). The length of the CDR3 is 13 residues. CDR3 amino acids: CASSYHRDDEQYF. CDR3 coding DNA: TGTGCCAGCAGTTATCACAGGGACGACGAGCAGTACTTC.

The chain joins TRBV6-4 to TRBJ2-3, with D perhaps TRBD1 (6 bases). The germline gives CDR1 MRHNA, CDR2 SNTAGT. CDR3 length: 16 residues. Trimming stripped 5 bases from V and 0 bases from J, with 15 bases between. CDR3 in amino acids: CASSIQTGTSTDTQYF. The CDR3 region has the DNA TGTGCCAGCAGTATACAGACAGGAACGAGCACAGATACGCAGTATTTT.

J is TRBJ2-1 and V is TRBV5-1; 11 nucleotides line up with TRBD2. CDR3 length equals 16 residues. V lost 3 bases and J lost 9; bases outside the gene matches: 11. CDR1 and CDR2 from the germline V gene are SGHRS and YFSETQ. CDR3: CASSSQGIAGGVEQFF. Written as DNA, the CDR3 is TGCGCCAGCAGCTCCCAGGGTATAGCGGGAGGGGTTGAGCAGTTCTTC. The full variable domain, completed using reference TRBV5-1 and TRBJ2-1, is KAGVTQTPRYLIKTRGQQVTLSCSPISGHRSVSWYQQTPGQGLQFLFEYFSETQRNKGNFPGRFSGRQFSNSRSEMNVSTLELGDSALYLCASSSQGIAGGVEQFFGPGTRLTVL.

V and J are TRBV5-1 and TRBJ1-5, with D unresolved. This CDR3 comprises 15 residues. Germline loops: CDR1 SGHRS, CDR2 YFSETQ. V lost 0 bases and J 0 bases, leaving 7 bases between the germline ends. The CDR3 region has the DNA TGCGCCAGCAGCTTGGGTGGAGATAGCAATCAGCCCCAGCATTTT. It translates to CASSLGGDSNQPQHF.

The gene calls are TRBV14 and TRBJ2-3; 8 bases match TRBD2. The germline gives CDR1 SGHDN, CDR2 FVKESK. With 0 bases clipped from V and 2 bases from J, the junction kept 7 bases outside the gene matches. The CDR3 has 17 amino acids. The CDR3 coding sequence is TGTGCCAGCAGCCAAGATCAACTAGCGGAGGTCACAGATACGCAGTATTTT. Its translation is CASSQDQLAEVTDTQYF. Combining the CDR3 with reference TRBV14 and TRBJ2-3 gives the whole variable domain EAGVTQFPSHSVIEKGQTVTLRCDPISGHDNLYWYRRVMGKEIKFLLHFVKESKQDESGMPNNRFLAERTGGTYSTLKVQPAELEDSGVYFCASSQDQLAEVTDTQYFGPGTRLTVL.

This chain joins TRBV4-1 and TRBJ1-4; D is undetermined. The germline CDR1 and CDR2 sequences are MGHRA and YSYEKL. The germline V and J ends were trimmed by 6 bases and 8 bases, with 22 bases remaining between them. The CDR3 covers 16 residues. CDR3 in amino acids: CASRPMGAGSGEKLFF. CDR3 nucleotides: TGCGCCAGCAGACCTATGGGTGCGGGTTCGGGAGAAAAACTGTTTTTT.

The chain has TRBV3-1 (or the pseudogene TRBV3-2) and TRBJ2-7; D is unresolved. Trimming cost V 4 bases and J 3 bases, with 16 bases left between them. Germline V gene lookup returns CDR1 LGHDT and CDR2 YNNKEL (reference sequence). This CDR3 is 15 amino acids long. The CDR3 region is CASSPTLDRDYEQYF. The CDR3 DNA reads as TGTGCCAGCAGCCCAACCCTAGACCGCGACTACGAGCAGTACTTC.

The chain links TRBV25-1 to TRBJ1-3; tentatively, D is TRBD1 (6 bases). Trimming shortened V by 5 bases and J by 6 bases, and 11 bases separated the two germline ends. Germline-derived CDR1 and CDR2 are MGHDK and SYGVNS. The CDR3 sequence is 13 residues long. CDR3 loop: CASSPGTTNTIYF. The DNA for the CDR3 is TGTGCCAGCAGTCCCGGGACAACAAACACCATATATTTT.

The chain has TRBV9 and TRBJ2-7; TRBD1 matches at 7 bases. The CDR3 totals 14 residues. The V gene's germline CDR1 is SGDLS and CDR2 YYNGEE. Germline trimming cut 4 bases from V and 2 bases from J; bases unmatched to any gene: 6. CDR3 DNA sequence: TGTGCCAGCAGCATCGGGACAGCCACCTACGAGCAGTACTTC. Its protein product is CASSIGTATYEQYF.

The chain links TRBV10-3 to TRBJ2-1; TRBD1 aligns across 9 bases. Trimming took 5 bases from V and 9 from J; bases not matched to a gene: 5. The CDR3 contains 13 residues. Germline CDR1 is ENHRY and CDR2 is SYGVKD. Here the CDR3 DNA reads TGTGCCATCAGTCAAACAGGGGGCGGTGAGCAGTTCTTC. Residues: CAISQTGGGEQFF.